This TCR beta chain was sequenced for a study of cytomegalovirus exposure and HLA in healthy donors. Study in general: HLA-typed donors contributed 65 million to 95 million unique TCRs, which were held in an early data release.

Study observations and caveats: An observed cluster of highly shared sequence variants was recorded as a likely sequencing artifact.

Only a few counts were recorded for this clone. Its antigen is unknown. This CDR3 contains 14 residues. Deletions cut 3 bases from V and 7 bases from J, with 11 bases between. The germline V gene encodes CDR1 SGDLS and CDR2 YYNGEE. Use of 60 Vbeta and 13 Jbeta primers characterized the PCR. Profiled with immunoSEQ multiplex PCR; TCRdb holds only in-frame clones, not every one. The data show 150,000 to 200,000 clones, around 76% seen once. This TCR was sampled from a man aged 35 to 55 in good health and CMV-seropositive. Sequences were obtained from PBMCs. The chain joins TRBV9 to TRBJ1-6; tentative D call: TRBD1 (5 bases). CDR3 bases: TGTGCCAGCAGCGCCAGGGCGGGAAATTCACCCCTCCACTTT. Protein product: CASSARAGNSPLHF.